The TCR beta chain described here comes from a study of CD8 T cells in Susac syndrome. General study results and limits: The authors acknowledged that their TCR sequencing and HLA analysis involved a relatively small number of individuals.

CDR1 is LGHNA, CDR2 YSLEER, per germline. This CDR3 has 16 amino acids. The V gene lost 0 bases and the J gene lost 6 bases, with 17 bases spanning the gap. Random hexamers were used to reverse transcribe roughly 0.5 to 1 ug of RNA. An immunoSEQ multiplex PCR generated amplified TCR beta CDR3 products spanning 54 Vbeta and 13 Jbeta. TCRdb passed the immunoSEQ multiplex PCR reads through MiXCR, listing each CDR3 protein once. The table lists hundreds of thousands of distinct CDR3 sequences, about 88% of them singletons, with under 0.2% in the top ten. To note about this clonotype: The target antigen is unknown.

The sequencing sample was made of CD8+ T cells from PBMCs. This sequence joins TRBV4-3 and TRBJ1-2; no firm D call. The TCR was taken from a human donor with multiple sclerosis. This CDR3 reads CASSQEALWTAHGYTF. The CDR3 bases are TGCGCCAGCAGCCAAGAAGCTCTCTGGACGGCGCATGGCTACACCTTC.